This T cell receptor beta chain was profiled in a study of long-term antiretroviral therapy in people with HIV. As regards this clone: Its antigen is as yet unknown.

Sequencing used immunoSEQ v3.0 at survey level. Here immunoSEQ multiplex PCR was the method, and the copy in TCRdb shows in-frame clones only, minus some. The table lists over 14,000 clones, about 80% of them singletons. Findings and caveats of the study: Whereas controls had wider CDR3 length ranges, HIV repertoires had narrower ones.

The CDR3 length is 11 residues. Per the germline V gene, CDR1 is DFQATT and CDR2 is SNEGSKA (reference sequence). Trimming stripped 6 bases from V and 0 bases from J, with 5 bases between. The receptor was derived from a man aged 35-49 years with HIV. The gene calls are TRBV20-1 and TRBJ1-2; no firm D call. The sample in question was unsorted PBMCs, obtained 1.3 years before starting antiretroviral therapy. CDR3 DNA sequence: TGCAGTGCATGGGCTAACTATGGCTACACCTTC. Translating it yields CSAWANYGYTF.